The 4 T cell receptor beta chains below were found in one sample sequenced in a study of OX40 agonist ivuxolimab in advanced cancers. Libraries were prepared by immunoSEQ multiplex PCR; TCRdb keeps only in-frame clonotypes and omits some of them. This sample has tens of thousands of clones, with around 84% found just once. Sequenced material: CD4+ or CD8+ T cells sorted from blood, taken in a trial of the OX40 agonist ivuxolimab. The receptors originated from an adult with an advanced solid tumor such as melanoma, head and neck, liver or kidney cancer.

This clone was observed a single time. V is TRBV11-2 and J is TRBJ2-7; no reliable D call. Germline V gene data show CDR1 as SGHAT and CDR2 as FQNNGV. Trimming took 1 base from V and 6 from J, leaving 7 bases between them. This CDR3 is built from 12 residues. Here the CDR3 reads CASSLGGIEQYF. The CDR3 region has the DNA TGTGCCAGCAGCTTAGGGGGTATCGAGCAGTACTTC.

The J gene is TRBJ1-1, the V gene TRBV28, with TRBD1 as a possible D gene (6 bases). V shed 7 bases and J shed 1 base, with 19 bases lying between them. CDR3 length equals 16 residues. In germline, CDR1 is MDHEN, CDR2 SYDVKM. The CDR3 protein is CASTARGGGANTEAFF. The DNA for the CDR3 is TGTGCCAGCACCGCTAGGGGAGGGGGGGCGAACACTGAAGCTTTCTTT. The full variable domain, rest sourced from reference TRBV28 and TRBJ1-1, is DVKVTQSSRYLVKRTGEKVFLECVQDMDHENMFWYRQDPGLGLRLIYFSYDVKMKEKGDIPEGYSVSREKKERFSLILESASTNQTSMYLCASTARGGGANTEAFFGQGTRLTVV.

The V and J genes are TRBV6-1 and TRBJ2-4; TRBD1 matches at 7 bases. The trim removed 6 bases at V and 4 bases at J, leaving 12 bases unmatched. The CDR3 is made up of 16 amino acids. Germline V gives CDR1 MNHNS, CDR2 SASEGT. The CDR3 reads CASREMYRGVKNIQYF. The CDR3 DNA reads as TGTGCCAGCAGGGAAATGTACAGGGGTGTAAAAAACATTCAGTACTTC.

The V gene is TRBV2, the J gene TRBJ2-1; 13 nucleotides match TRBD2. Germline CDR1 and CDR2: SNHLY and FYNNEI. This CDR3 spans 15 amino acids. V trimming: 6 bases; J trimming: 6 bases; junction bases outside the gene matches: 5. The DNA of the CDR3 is TGTGCCAGCAGCGCCGGGACTAGCGGGGTCAATGAGCAGTTCTTC. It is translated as CASSAGTSGVNEQFF.